Presented here are 13 T cell receptor beta chains from one specimen sequenced in a study of shared clonotypes between healthy human individuals (dated by TCRdb to about 2020). The library was generated by the immunoSEQ multiplex PCR assay. Here the immuneACCESS table is served through TCRdb, limited to in-frame sequences with V and J called. Missing clones are a known gap in these copies; in checked studies unresolved V genes cover under half, and the rest lacks a known reason. This sample comprises more than 450,000 clones, about four fifths of them detected only once. Of the sample, 10% to 15% is held by the ten largest clones. The source material was PBMCs. All receptors derive from a woman aged 40 to 49 in good health. Some clones in this sample may be carry-over from other donors' samples.

This sequence joins TRBV2 and TRBJ2-7; TRBD1 might be the D (6 bases). V lost 6 bases and J lost 0, with 15 bases in between. Germline CDR1 is SNHLY and CDR2 is FYNNEI. CDR3 length: 15 residues. CDR3: CASSPNGDNSYEQYF. CDR3 in DNA: TGTGCCAGCAGCCCGAACGGGGACAACTCCTACGAGCAGTACTTC.

This clone was seen at least ten times. The chain couples TRBV6-6 to TRBJ2-2; D possibly matches TRBD1 or TRBD2 (5 bases each). Trimming shortened V by 5 bases and J by 2 bases, and 15 bases separated the two germline ends. This CDR3 has 16 amino acids. Germline-derived CDR1 and CDR2 are MNHNY and SVGAGI (reference sequence). The CDR3 loop reads CASSLGPAENTGELFF. CDR3 in DNA: TGTGCCAGCAGTCTGGGGCCAGCGGAAAACACCGGGGAGCTGTTTTTT.

The chain combines TRBV15 with TRBJ2-2, with D perhaps matching TRBD1 (6 bases). Trimming removed 3 bases at V and 6 bases at J, with 23 bases between. There are 18 residues in the CDR3. The germline gives CDR1 LNHNV, CDR2 YYDKDF (reference sequence). In DNA, the CDR3 is TGTGCCACCAGCAGTAGCATAAACAGGGCGCGGACGGCCGGGGAGCTGTTTTTT. Protein product: CATSSSINRARTAGELFF.

J is TRBJ2-7 and V is TRBV5-1; a possible D gene is TRBD1 (5 bases). The CDR3 consists of 13 residues. The germline V gene encodes CDR1 SGHRS and CDR2 YFSETQ. Trimming left V 6 bases short and J 2 bases short, with 12 bases between. The CDR3 is CASTVDRAYEQYF. Here the CDR3 DNA reads TGCGCCAGCACGGTAGACAGAGCCTACGAGCAGTACTTC.

V and J are TRBV4-3 and TRBJ1-6, with D perhaps matching TRBD1 (5 bases). The V and J ends lost 2 bases and 4 bases respectively, with 9 bases between them. CDR3 length equals 15 residues. Germline CDR1 and CDR2: LGHNA and YSLEER. The DNA for the CDR3 is TGCGCCAGCAGCCAAACGACAGATTATAATTCACCCCTCCACTTT. Translating gives CASSQTTDYNSPLHF.

This chain uses TRBV30 with TRBJ2-7, with D perhaps TRBD2 (6 bases). The CDR3 extends over 14 amino acids. Between the trimmed V and J ends, which lost 4 bases and 5 bases, there was a span of 18 bases. Germline CDR1 is GTSNPN and CDR2 is SVGIG (reference sequence). The CDR3 sequence is CAWTAWREGNEQYF. DNA of the CDR3: TGTGCCTGGACGGCGTGGCGGGAAGGAAACGAGCAGTACTTC.

The rearrangement joins TRBV5-1 to TRBJ2-1; D might be TRBD1 (6 bases). The CDR3 extends over 15 amino acids. V was trimmed by 4 bases and J by 0 bases, leaving 11 bases between them. Germline V gene data show CDR1 as SGHRS and CDR2 as YFSETQ. CDR3 sequence (DNA): TGCGCCAGCAGCCCGGACAGAAGCTCCTACAATGAGCAGTTCTTC. It codes for CASSPDRSSYNEQFF.

The CDR3 DNA reads as TGTGCCAGCAGCTTCGGACGGAGCTACGAGCAGTACTTC. Translation: CASSFGRSYEQYF. The chain employs TRBV5-6 and TRBJ2-7; D uncertain. The germline V gene has CDR1 SGHDT and CDR2 YYEEEE. The CDR3 runs to 13 residues. V was clipped by 2 bases and J by 3 bases, with 9 bases between them.

The chain couples TRBV5-5 to TRBJ1-4; D not resolved. The ends were cut back, 4 bases at V and 2 bases at J, with 15 bases in the middle. Germline CDR1 is SGHKS and CDR2 is YYEKEE (reference sequence). The CDR3 consists of 16 residues. CDR3 amino acids: CASSNQRAGTNEKLFF. DNA of the CDR3: TGTGCCAGCAGCAACCAGAGGGCCGGGACTAATGAAAAACTGTTTTTT.

About this clone: Other DNA sequences from this sample encode an identical CDR3 as well. The genes are TRBV4-3 and TRBJ2-3, with TRBD2 matching over 11 bases. V shed 1 base and J 0 bases; nucleotides not matched to a gene: 0. This CDR3 has 16 amino acids. Germline V lookup: CDR1 LGHNA, CDR2 YSLEER. In nucleotides, the CDR3 is TGCGCCAGCAGCCAAGGGACTAGCGGGAGCACAGATACGCAGTATTTT. Protein sequence: CASSQGTSGSTDTQYF.

This chain links TRBV6-5 with TRBJ2-5, with D uncertain. CDR3 size: 13 residues. Germline V lookup: CDR1 MNHEY, CDR2 SVGAGI. V gave up 6 bases and J gave up 3 bases, with 11 bases separating them. CDR3 loop: CASRNTQEETQYF. CDR3 sequence (DNA): TGTGCCAGCAGGAACACGCAGGAAGAGACCCAGTACTTC.

In its sample, this clone was seen once. This sequence joins TRBV19 and TRBJ2-1, with D unclear. The germline CDR1 and CDR2 sequences are LNHDA and SQIVND (reference sequence). V was cut by 8 bases and J by 8 bases, with 10 bases left in between. This CDR3 has 11 amino acids. The CDR3 nucleotides are TGTGCCAGTTGTAATAACGATGAGCAGTTCTTC. This translates into CASCNNDEQFF.

V usage is TRBV19 and J usage is TRBJ2-7; 12 nucleotides align to TRBD2. Germline CDR1 is LNHDA and CDR2 is SQIVND (reference sequence). V lost 10 bases, J lost 7 bases, and 8 bases stayed unmatched. The CDR3 has 13 amino acids. The CDR3 here is CATGETSGREQYF. As DNA, the CDR3 is TGTGCCACTGGGGAGACTAGCGGGAGAGAGCAGTACTTC.